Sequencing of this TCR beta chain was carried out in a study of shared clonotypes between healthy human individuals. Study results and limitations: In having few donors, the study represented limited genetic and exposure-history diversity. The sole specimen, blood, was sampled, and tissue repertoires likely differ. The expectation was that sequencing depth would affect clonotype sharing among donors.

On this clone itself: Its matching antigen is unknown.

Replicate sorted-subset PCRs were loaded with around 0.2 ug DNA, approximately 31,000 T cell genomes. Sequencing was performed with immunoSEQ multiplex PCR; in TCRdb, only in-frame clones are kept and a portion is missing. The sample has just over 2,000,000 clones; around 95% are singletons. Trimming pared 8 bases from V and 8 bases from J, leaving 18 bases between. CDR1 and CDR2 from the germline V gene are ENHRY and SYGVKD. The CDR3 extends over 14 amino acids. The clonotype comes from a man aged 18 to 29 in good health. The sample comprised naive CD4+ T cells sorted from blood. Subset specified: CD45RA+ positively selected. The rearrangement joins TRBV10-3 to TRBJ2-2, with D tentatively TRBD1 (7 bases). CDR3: CAIGGTAFLGELFF. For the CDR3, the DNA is TGTGCCATCGGGGGGACAGCATTTTTGGGGGAGCTGTTTTTT.